This entry is about one T cell receptor (beta chain). Its antigen is currently unknown. This sample is part of a study of cytomegalovirus exposure and HLA in healthy donors. Study-wide results and caveats: Most sequenced TCRs were rare (though some public TCRs occurred in many donors).

PCR used 60 Vbeta primers and 13 Jbeta primers. Repertoires were generated with immunoSEQ multiplex PCR, while TCRdb's copy carries only in-frame clones and drops some. The data contain over 55,000 clones, 70% of them seen just once; the ten biggest clones take up 8.5% to 10%. The CDR3 is 14 residues long. The V and J ends lost 4 bases and 4 bases, in that order; junction bases with no gene match: 4. CDR1 is SGDLS, CDR2 YYNGEE, per germline. The chain uses TRBV9 and TRBJ2-3; the match to TRBD1 covers 9 bases. The clonotype comes from a woman between 45 and 60 years old in good health and CMV-seropositive. The specimen was PBMCs. This chain's CDR3 is CASSPGQGADTQYF. The CDR3 DNA reads TGTGCCAGCAGCCCGGGACAGGGTGCAGATACGCAGTATTTT.